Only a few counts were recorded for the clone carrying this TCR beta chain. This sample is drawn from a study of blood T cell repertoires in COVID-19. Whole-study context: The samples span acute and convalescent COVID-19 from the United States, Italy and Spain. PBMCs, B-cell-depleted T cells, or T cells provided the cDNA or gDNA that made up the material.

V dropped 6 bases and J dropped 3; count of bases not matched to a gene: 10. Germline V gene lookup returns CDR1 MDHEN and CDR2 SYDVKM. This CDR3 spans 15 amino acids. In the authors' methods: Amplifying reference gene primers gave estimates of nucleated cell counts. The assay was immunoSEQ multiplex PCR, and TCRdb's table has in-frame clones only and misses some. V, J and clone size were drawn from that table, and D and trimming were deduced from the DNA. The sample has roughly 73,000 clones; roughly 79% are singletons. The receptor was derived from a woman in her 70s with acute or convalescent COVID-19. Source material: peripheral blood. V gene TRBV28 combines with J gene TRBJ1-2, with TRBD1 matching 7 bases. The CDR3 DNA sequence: TGTGCCAGCAGCCCGGCAGGGGGGCCATACTATGGCTACACCTTC. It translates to CASSPAGGPYYGYTF.